This TCR beta chain appears in the sequencing data of a study of identical twins. V shed 0 bases, J shed 2 bases, and the junction held 1 base outside the gene matches. Per germline, CDR1 MNHEY and CDR2 SMNVEV (reference sequence). The CDR3 runs 16 residues. Each CDR3 protein is one row after TCRdb ran MiXCR on the 5' RACE reads. The table has fewer than 650,000 distinct CDR3 sequences, more than 9% seen once. A further study also used this sample, focusing on yellow fever vaccine responses in identical twins. Per that study: The T cell response to vaccination in identical twins was reportedly partly convergent and partly personalized.

This clonotype originated in a woman between 18 and 29 years old in good health. The chain combines TRBV27 with TRBJ2-1; 10 nucleotides agree with TRBD2. The sequenced material came from PBMCs. The CDR3 DNA is TGTGCCAGCAGTTTATCGAGCGGGGGGGCCTACAATGAGCAGTTCTTC. Amino acid sequence: CASSLSSGGAYNEQFF.